The 15 T cell receptor beta chains below come from one sample, sequenced in a study of CD8+CD57+ T cells in acquired aplastic anemia. TCR beta VDJ and CDR3 were profiled, and genomic DNA was the template. TCRdb analysed the reads with MiXCR anew, one entry per CDR3 protein. The table records 300,000 or so distinct CDR3 sequences, roughly half of them present only once. The sequencing input was sorted CD4+, CD8+, or CD8+CD57+ T cells (not recorded which) from PBMCs. The receptors originated from a human donor with severe aplastic anemia or a healthy control (not recorded which).

The CDR3 reads CASGQGSNQPQHF. The CDR3 nucleotides are TGTGCCAGCGGGCAGGGTAGCAATCAGCCCCAGCATTTT. The chain employs TRBV7-3 and TRBJ1-5, with D possibly being TRBD1 (5 bases). CDR1 is SGHTA, CDR2 FQGTGA, per germline. The CDR3 sequence is 13 residues long. V lost 8 bases, J lost 0 bases, and 8 bases lay in between.

The J gene is TRBJ2-3, the V gene TRBV24-1; no definite D call. The V gene's germline CDR1 is KGHDR and CDR2 SFDVKD. This CDR3 region has 12 residues. The ends were cut back, 4 bases at V and 4 bases at J, with 5 bases in the middle. The CDR3 sequence is CATSEGSDTQYF. The CDR3 DNA is TGTGCCACCAGTGAGGGGTCAGATACGCAGTATTTT.

The chain employs TRBV7-9 and TRBJ2-5; 8 bases fit TRBD2. The V gene's germline CDR1 is SEHNR and CDR2 FQNEAQ (reference sequence). The CDR3 extends over 15 amino acids. J was trimmed by 2 bases and V by 3 bases; bases with no gene match: 5. The CDR3 DNA is TGTGCCAGCAGCTTTACTAGCGGTATACAAGAGACCCAGTACTTC. Translating it yields CASSFTSGIQETQYF.

This clonotype was counted at least ten times. The V gene is TRBV2, the J gene TRBJ2-6; D unresolved. Looked up from germline, CDR1 is SNHLY and CDR2 is FYNNEI. V lost 5 bases, J lost 1 base, and 6 bases lay in between. The CDR3 runs to 14 residues. The CDR3 loop is CASSPESGANVLTF. CDR3 in DNA: TGTGCCAGCAGTCCGGAATCTGGGGCCAACGTCCTGACTTTC.

As to this clonotype: This sequence may be a read error, since a much larger clone differs from it by one base. This rearrangement joins TRBV2 to TRBJ1-2; 8 positions match TRBD1. V dropped 6 bases and J dropped 4; count of bases not matched to a gene: 10. The CDR3 contains 15 residues. Germline CDR1 and CDR2: SNHLY and FYNNEI. This CDR3 reads CASSLGGGTGYGYTF. In DNA form, the CDR3 reads TGTGCCAGCAGCTTGGGGGGCGGGACAGGCTATGGCTACACCTTC.

The V gene is TRBV6-1, the J gene TRBJ2-7; D ambiguous. The germline CDR1 and CDR2 sequences are MNHNS and SASEGT. The CDR3 consists of 12 residues. Trimming took off 8 bases at V and 3 bases at J, with 11 bases between the two ends. CDR3 residues: CASQLGYYEQYF. The DNA for the CDR3 is TGTGCCAGCCAGCTGGGCTACTACGAGCAGTACTTC.

The sample holds many counts of this clonotype. V and J are TRBV25-1 and TRBJ1-2, with TRBD1 as a possible D gene (6 bases). Trimming took 4 bases from V and 9 from J, leaving 15 bases between them. The CDR3 covers 13 residues. Per germline, CDR1 MGHDK and CDR2 SYGVNS. CDR3: CASSGTVLWSYTF. CDR3 nucleotides: TGTGCCAGCAGTGGGACAGTCCTATGGAGCTACACCTTC.

At least ten counts were recorded for this clonotype. The chain links TRBV19 to TRBJ2-5; D may be TRBD2 (6 bases). Germline CDR1 reads LNHDA; CDR2 reads SQIVND (reference sequence). Trimming left V 5 bases short and J 5 bases short, with 15 bases between. The CDR3 runs 14 residues. The chain's CDR3 is CASSPTPEGETQYF. For the CDR3, the DNA is TGTGCCAGTAGTCCAACCCCGGAGGGGGAGACCCAGTACTTC.

There are a few counts of this clonotype. The genes are TRBV10-3 and TRBJ2-3, with TRBD2 matching over 10 bases. The CDR3 loop spans 16 amino acids. Germline loops: CDR1 ENHRY, CDR2 SYGVKD. The trim removed 0 bases at V and 4 bases at J, leaving 4 bases unmatched. CDR3 bases: TGTGCCATCAGTGAGTCTAGCGGGGGGACCGCAGATACGCAGTATTTT. Its translation is CAISESSGGTADTQYF.

In its sample, this clonotype was seen many times. The chain links TRBV15 to TRBJ1-6; D is perhaps TRBD1 (5 bases). The CDR3 has 15 residues. Germline V CDR1 and CDR2: LNHNV, YYDKDF (reference sequence). V shed 0 bases and J shed 12 bases, with 15 bases lying between them. DNA for the CDR3: TGTGCCACCAGCAGAGACCGGGGCCCAGGGTTACCCCTCCACTTT. This translates into CATSRDRGPGLPLHF.

In DNA form, the CDR3 reads TGTGCCAGCAGCGTAGACCCTAGCGGGGGGGCGAACACTGAAGCTTTCTTT. Amino acid sequence: CASSVDPSGGANTEAFF. The V gene is TRBV9, the J gene TRBJ1-1; D may be TRBD1 (6 bases). CDR1 SGDLS and CDR2 YYNGEE come from the germline V gene. This CDR3 region has 17 residues. V gave up 0 bases and J gave up 1 base, with 16 bases separating them.

This clonotype came up a few times. This chain connects TRBV29-1 to TRBJ2-3; TRBD2 matches at 13 bases. V gave up 7 bases and J gave up 4 bases; unmatched junction bases: 5. The CDR3 spans 14 residues. Germline V gene lookup returns CDR1 SQVTM and CDR2 ANQGSEA. The CDR3 spells CSESGLAGSDTQYF. CDR3 sequence (DNA): TGCAGCGAATCGGGACTAGCGGGGTCAGATACGCAGTATTTT.

This chain uses TRBV7-6 with TRBJ1-5; D gene ambiguous. With 0 bases removed from V and 11 bases from J, the gap between germline ends came to 11 bases. The CDR3 runs to 13 residues. CDR1 and CDR2 from the germline V gene are SGHVS and FNYEAQ. This CDR3 is CASSLARQETQHF. DNA of the CDR3: TGTGCCAGCAGCTTAGCTAGGCAAGAGACCCAGCATTTT.

On this clonotype: This may come from a read error, since a much larger clone is one base off. The J gene is TRBJ1-2, the V gene TRBV15, with TRBD1 matching over 9 bases. Germline CDR1 and CDR2: LNHNV and YYDKDF (reference sequence). The CDR3 sequence is 15 residues long. As DNA, the CDR3 is TGTGCCGCCAGCAGAACAGGGGGCGCGAGTGATGGCTACACCTTC. This gives the protein CAASRTGGASDGYTF.

This clonotype has more than one count but fewer than ten. The chain uses TRBV6-2 or TRBV6-3 and TRBJ1-2; D gene uncertain. Per the germline V gene, CDR1 is MNHEY and CDR2 is SVGEGT. The CDR3 runs 14 residues. V gave up 0 bases and J gave up 3 bases, with 8 bases separating them. The CDR3 loop reads CASSYSTAYYGYTF. For the CDR3, the DNA is TGTGCCAGCAGTTACTCAACAGCCTACTATGGCTACACCTTC.